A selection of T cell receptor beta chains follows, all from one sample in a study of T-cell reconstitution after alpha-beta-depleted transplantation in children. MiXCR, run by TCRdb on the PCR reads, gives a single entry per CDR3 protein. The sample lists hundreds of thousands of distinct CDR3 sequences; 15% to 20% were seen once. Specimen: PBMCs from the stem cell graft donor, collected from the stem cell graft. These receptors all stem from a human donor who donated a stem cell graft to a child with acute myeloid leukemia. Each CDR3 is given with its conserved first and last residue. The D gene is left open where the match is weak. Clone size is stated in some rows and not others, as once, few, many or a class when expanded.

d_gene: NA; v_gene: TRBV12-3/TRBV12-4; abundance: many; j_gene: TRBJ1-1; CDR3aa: CASSFQGTNTEAFF; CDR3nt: TGTGCCAGCAGTTTTCAGGGAACGAACACTGAAGCTTTCTTT
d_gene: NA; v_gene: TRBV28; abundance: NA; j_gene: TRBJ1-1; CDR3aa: CASYRMNTEAFF; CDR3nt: TGTGCCAGCTACCGCATGAACACTGAAGCTTTCTTT
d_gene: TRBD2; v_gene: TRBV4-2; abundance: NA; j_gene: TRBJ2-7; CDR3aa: CASSQDPVSGGDEEQYF; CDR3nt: TGTGCCAGCAGCCAAGATCCGGTTAGCGGGGGAGACGAAGAGCAGTACTTC
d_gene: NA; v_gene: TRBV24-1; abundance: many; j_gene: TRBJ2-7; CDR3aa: CATSDLQQAQTRDEQYF; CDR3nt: TGTGCCACCAGTGATTTGCAACAGGCACAAACACGAGACGAGCAGTACTTC
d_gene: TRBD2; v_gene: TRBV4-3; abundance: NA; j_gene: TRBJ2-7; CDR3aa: CASSQGGLAGVYEQYF; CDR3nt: TGCGCCAGCAGCCAAGGGGGACTAGCGGGGGTCTACGAGCAGTACTTC
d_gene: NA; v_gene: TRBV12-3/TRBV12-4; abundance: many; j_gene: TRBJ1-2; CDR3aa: CASSLGPSEYYGYTF; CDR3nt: TGTGCCAGCAGTTTAGGTCCCAGCGAATACTATGGCTACACCTTC
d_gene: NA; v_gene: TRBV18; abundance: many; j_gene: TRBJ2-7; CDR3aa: CASSPRGLRTPSYEQYF; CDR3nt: TGTGCCAGCTCACCACGGGGTCTTCGGACTCCTTCCTACGAGCAGTACTTC
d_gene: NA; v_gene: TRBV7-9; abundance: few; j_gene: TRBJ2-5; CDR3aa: CASSSSGRRVETQYF; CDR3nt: TGTGCCAGCAGCTCTTCCGGTCGGAGGGTAGAGACCCAGTACTTC
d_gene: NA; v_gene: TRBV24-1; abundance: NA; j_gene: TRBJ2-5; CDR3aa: CATEPGPETQYF; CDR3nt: TGTGCCACTGAACCGGGACCAGAGACCCAGTACTTC
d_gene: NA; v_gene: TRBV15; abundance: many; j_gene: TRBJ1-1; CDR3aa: CATSPGGFSNTEAFF; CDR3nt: TGTGCCACCAGCCCGGGGGGCTTTTCGAACACTGAAGCTTTCTTT
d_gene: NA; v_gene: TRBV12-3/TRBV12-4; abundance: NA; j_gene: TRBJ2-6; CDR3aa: CASSFTARTSGANVLTF; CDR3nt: TGTGCCAGCAGCTTCACTGCTAGGACCTCTGGGGCCAACGTCCTGACTTTC
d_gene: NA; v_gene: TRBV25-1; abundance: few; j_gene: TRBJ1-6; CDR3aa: CASSVLENSPLHF; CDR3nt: TGTGCCAGCAGTGTGCTGGAGAATTCACCCCTCCACTTT
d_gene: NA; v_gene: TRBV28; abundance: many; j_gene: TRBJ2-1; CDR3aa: CASSSRTENNEQFF; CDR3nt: TGTGCCAGCAGTTCACGGACAGAAAACAATGAGCAGTTCTTC
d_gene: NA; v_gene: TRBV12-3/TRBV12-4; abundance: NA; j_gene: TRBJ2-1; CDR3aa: CASSSRRGGISYEQFF; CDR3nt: TGTGCCAGCAGTTCCCGCCGTGGGGGGATCTCCTATGAGCAGTTCTTC
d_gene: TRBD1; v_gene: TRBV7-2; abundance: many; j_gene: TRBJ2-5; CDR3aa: CASSYRGRPETQYF; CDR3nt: TGTGCCAGCAGCTACAGGGGGCGCCCAGAGACCCAGTACTTC
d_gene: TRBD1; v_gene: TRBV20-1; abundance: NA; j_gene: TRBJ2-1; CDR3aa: CSARDLETGYNNEQFF; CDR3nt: TGCAGTGCTAGAGATCTAGAGACAGGGTATAACAATGAGCAGTTCTTC
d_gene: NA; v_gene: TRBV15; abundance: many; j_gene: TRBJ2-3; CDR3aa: CATSGVSRRFLDTQYF; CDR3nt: TGTGCCACCAGCGGGGTGAGTCGCCGGTTTCTGGATACGCAGTATTTT
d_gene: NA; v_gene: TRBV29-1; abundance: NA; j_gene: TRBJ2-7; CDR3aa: CSVGSGSYEQYF; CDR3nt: TGCAGCGTCGGCAGCGGCTCCTACGAGCAGTACTTC
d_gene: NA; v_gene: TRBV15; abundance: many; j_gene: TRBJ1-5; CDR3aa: CATSRDRWTDQPQHF; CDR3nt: TGTGCCACCAGCAGAGATAGGTGGACCGATCAGCCCCAGCATTTT
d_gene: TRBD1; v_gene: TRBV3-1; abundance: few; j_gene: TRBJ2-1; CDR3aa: CASSRNRDRGKGEQFF; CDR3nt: TGTGCCAGCAGCCGAAACCGGGACAGAGGGAAGGGTGAGCAGTTCTTC
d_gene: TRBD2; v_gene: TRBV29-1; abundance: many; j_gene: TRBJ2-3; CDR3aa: CSGGGRGIAGDTQYF; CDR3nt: TGCAGCGGGGGAGGGCGCGGAATAGCAGGAGATACGCAGTATTTT
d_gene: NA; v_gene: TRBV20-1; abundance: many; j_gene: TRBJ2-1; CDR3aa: CSAPWDYNEQFF; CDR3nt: TGCAGTGCTCCTTGGGACTACAATGAGCAGTTCTTC
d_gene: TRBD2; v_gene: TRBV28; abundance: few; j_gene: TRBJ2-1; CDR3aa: CASTSGGTNEQFF; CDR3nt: TGTGCCAGTACTAGCGGGGGAACGAATGAGCAGTTCTTC
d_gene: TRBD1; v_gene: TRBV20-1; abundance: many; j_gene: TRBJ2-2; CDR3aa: CSARDPGGAGTGELFF; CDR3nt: TGCAGTGCTAGAGATCCAGGGGGCGCTGGGACCGGGGAGCTGTTTTTT